This T cell receptor beta chain comes out of a study of shared clonotypes between healthy human individuals. Across the whole study: Serving as donors were two women and a few men, whose ages spanned 18 to 49.

Profiling relied on immunoSEQ multiplex PCR, and the TCRdb table lists in-frame clones only, not all of them. The data contain around 700,000 clones, roughly 73% of them singletons. Germline V gives CDR1 MDHEN, CDR2 SYDVKM. The V gene end was trimmed by 2 bases and the J gene end by 4 bases; junction bases not matched to a gene: 5. The CDR3 has 15 residues. Study conclusions and caveats: Among the subsets, naive ones generally showed larger estimated richness than memory ones.

To note about this clone: Its antigen remains unidentified.

The sample was memory CD4+ T cells sorted from blood. Subset noted: CD45RA-negative fraction. This receptor was taken from a woman aged 25 to 39 in good health. The chain couples TRBV28 to TRBJ1-3; 7 bases agree with TRBD1. The CDR3 DNA reads TGTGCCAGCAGTTTAATGACAGGGAGAGGAAACACCATATATTTT. Amino acids: CASSLMTGRGNTIYF.